The 14 T cell receptor beta chains below were found in one sample sequenced in a study of T cells after yellow fever vaccination. TCRdb analysed the 5' RACE reads with MiXCR anew, one entry per CDR3 protein. There are about 300,000 distinct CDR3 sequences in the sample; approximately 10% occur only once, and 3% to 3.5% lies in the top ten. The source was CD4+ T cells sorted from PBMCs, collected 5 days after the yellow fever booster vaccination. The receptors stem from a man aged 18 to 29 who received the YFV17D yellow fever vaccine.

A few counts support this clonotype. The chain has TRBV3-2 and TRBJ1-5. TRBV3-2 is given as a pseudogene. This CDR3 spans 14 amino acids. CDR3 sequence reads: CASSPPKRNLYWHF. The CDR3 DNA reads as TGTGCCAGCAGCCCCCCAAAGAGGAATCTATACTGGCATTTT.

The chain employs TRBV7-9 and TRBJ2-4; 7 positions agree with TRBD1. Germline V gene lookup returns CDR1 SEHNR and CDR2 FQNEAQ (reference sequence). The CDR3 contains 13 residues. With 5 bases clipped from V and 15 bases from J, the junction kept 13 bases outside the gene matches. This CDR3 is CASSATQGVVTYF. CDR3 bases: TGTGCCAGCAGCGCCACCCAGGGGGTAGTCACGTACTTC.

J is TRBJ2-3 and V is TRBV20-1, with D tentatively TRBD2 (6 bases). The CDR3 length is 11 residues. From germline, CDR1 is DFQATT and CDR2 SNEGSKA (reference sequence). V was clipped by 5 bases and J by 11 bases, with 14 bases between them. CDR3 loop: CSAEPGVWQYF. Written as DNA, the CDR3 is TGCAGTGCTGAGCCGGGGGTCTGGCAGTATTTT.

This clonotype was seen repeatedly, ten times or more. J is TRBJ2-5 and V is TRBV18; the D gene is possibly TRBD1 (5 bases). The CDR3 spans 13 residues. Germline CDR1 reads KGHSH; CDR2 reads LQKENI. V lost 4 bases to trimming and J lost 0 bases, with 6 bases between them. CDR3 nucleotide sequence: TGTGCCAGCTCACTCAGGGACCAAGAGACCCAGTACTTC. Protein sequence: CASSLRDQETQYF. Full variable domain (outside the CDR3, taken from reference TRBV18 and TRBJ2-5): NAGVMQNPRHLVRRRGQEARLRCSPMKGHSHVYWYRQLPEEGLKFMVYLQKENIIDESGMPKERFSAEFPKEGPSILRIQQVVRGDSAAYFCASSLRDQETQYFGPGTRLLVL.

This clonotype was picked up a small number of times. The chain uses TRBV7-2 and TRBJ2-7; 7 bases align to TRBD1. The V gene's germline CDR1 is SGHTA and CDR2 FQGNSA. The V segment lost 5 bases and the J segment 7 bases; nucleotides outside the gene matches: 11. This CDR3 has 14 residues. CDR3 residues: CASSPSTGSREQYF. In nucleotides, the CDR3 is TGTGCCAGCAGCCCCTCGACAGGGAGTAGGGAGCAGTACTTC.

This clonotype showed up just a few times. This chain connects TRBV11-2 to TRBJ1-1; D not certain. The CDR3 covers 14 residues. Trimming took off 3 bases at V and 4 bases at J, with 12 bases between the two ends. CDR1 SGHAT and CDR2 FQNNGV come from the germline V gene. DNA of the CDR3: TGTGCCAGCAGCTTTCTGGGGTCGGGCACTGAAGCTTTCTTT. This gives the protein CASSFLGSGTEAFF.

This clonotype was counted ten times or more. This chain connects TRBV27 to TRBJ2-7; the D gene is possibly TRBD1 (8 bases). The CDR3 runs to 14 residues. The V gene's germline CDR1 is MNHEY and CDR2 SMNVEV (reference sequence). V was trimmed by 8 bases and J by 4 bases, leaving 18 bases between them. CDR3 sequence reads: CASERTGRGYEQYF. CDR3 DNA: TGTGCCAGCGAGAGGACAGGGAGGGGATACGAGCAGTACTTC.

The V and J genes are TRBV6-5 and TRBJ2-1; 9 positions agree with TRBD1. Trimming cost V 0 bases and J 7 bases; bases outside gene matches: 10. Germline V gene data show CDR1 as MNHEY and CDR2 as SVGAGI. The CDR3 has 17 residues. CDR3 loop: CASSYSIRDRESNEQFF. In DNA, the CDR3 is TGTGCCAGCAGTTACTCGATTCGGGACAGGGAGTCGAATGAGCAGTTCTTC.

This rearrangement joins TRBV7-2 to TRBJ1-2; tentative D call: TRBD1 (6 bases). Germline V gives CDR1 SGHTA, CDR2 FQGNSA. The V end lost 0 bases, the J end lost 4 bases, and 9 bases lay between the germline ends. The CDR3 is 14 amino acids. The CDR3 protein is CASSLAGAGYGYTF. The CDR3 nucleotides are TGTGCCAGCAGCTTAGCGGGGGCTGGCTATGGCTACACCTTC. The full variable domain, rest sourced from reference TRBV7-2 and TRBJ1-2, is GAGVSQSPSNKVTEKGKDVELRCDPISGHTALYWYRQSLGQGLEFLIYFQGNSAPDKSGLPSDRFSAERTGGSVSTLTIQRTQQEDSAVYLCASSLAGAGYGYTFGSGTRLTVV.

This clonotype was counted at least ten times. CDR3 in amino acids: CASSPRGALQETQYF. As DNA, the CDR3 is TGTGCCAGCAGCCCAAGGGGGGCTCTCCAAGAGACCCAGTACTTC. The chain has TRBV12-3 or TRBV12-4 and TRBJ2-5, with D perhaps given as TRBD1 or TRBD2 (6 bases each). Trimming took 6 bases from V and 1 from J, leaving 15 bases between them. The CDR3 runs to 15 residues.

The chain carries TRBV7-2 and TRBJ1-2; D unresolved. Germline V CDR1 and CDR2: SGHTA, FQGNSA. The CDR3 has 13 amino acids. The V end lost 10 bases, the J end lost 5 bases, and 17 bases lay between the germline ends. CDR3 sequence: CATNRGVLYGYTF. DNA for the CDR3: TGTGCCACTAACCGTGGGGTCCTTTATGGCTACACCTTC.

The chain links TRBV29-1 to TRBJ1-2, with 10 bases that match TRBD1. CDR1 SQVTM and CDR2 ANQGSEA come from the germline V gene. This CDR3 spans 12 amino acids. The junction had 2 bases not matched to a gene; V was cut back by 6 bases and J by 4 bases. CDR3 in amino acids: CSVGQGVYGYTF. For the CDR3, the DNA is TGCAGCGTCGGACAGGGGGTCTATGGCTACACCTTC.

In its sample, this clonotype was seen many times. The chain joins TRBV5-1 to TRBJ1-2; D remains unclear. V was trimmed by 0 bases and J by 4 bases, leaving 10 bases between them. In germline, CDR1 is SGHRS, CDR2 YFSETQ. This CDR3 has 14 amino acids. The CDR3 protein is CASSLGGRLYGYTF. The CDR3 region has the DNA TGCGCCAGCAGCTTGGGAGGCAGACTCTATGGCTACACCTTC.

The V gene is TRBV15, the J gene TRBJ2-7; 7 bases fit TRBD1. This CDR3 has 14 residues. Germline V gene lookup returns CDR1 LNHNV and CDR2 YYDKDF (reference sequence). V gave up 3 bases and J gave up 3 bases; unmatched junction bases: 5. The CDR3 region has the DNA TGTGCCACCAGCAGCCTCCGGGACAGCTACGAGCAGTACTTC. Translating gives CATSSLRDSYEQYF.